What follows describes a single T cell receptor beta chain. Its antigen target is currently unknown. Nothing much larger sits one base from this clone, and base qualities are not available. Compared with germline, V lacks 5 bases and J lacks 3 bases; bases without a gene match: 7. The CDR3 contains 14 residues, cysteine and phenylalanine counted. The sequence is cut down to CDR3 DNA, 42 bases in frame from base 1. The germline V gene (reference sequence) gives CDR1 as MNHEY and CDR2 as SMNVEV. The library was generated by the immunoSEQ multiplex PCR assay. The deep sequencing platform assayed about 90,000 TCR templates per sample. Genomic DNA extracted from sorted T cells was used for TCRbeta CDR3 sequencing. The study's own analysis went as follows. The R programming language was used for clonal analysis of TCRbeta CDR3 data. Comparing unstimulated samples against CFSE-low samples taken after the reaction was how alloreactive CD4+ and CD8+ clones were defined. Regulatory or non-regulatory origin of alloreactive CD4+ clones was assigned by matching sequences to the sorted unstimulated Treg and non-Treg repertoires. As stored in TCRdb, this immuneACCESS dataset retains in-frame rearrangements with V and J assigned. A fraction of the clones does not appear; measured against another copy, unresolved V genes explain less than half of the discrepancy, and the remainder lacks a known reason. The D gene and trimming were derived from the DNA, and the V and J assignments and clone size from that table. This sample holds about 46,000 clones; approximately 93% were observed only once. In total, the top ten clones hold over 15% of the sample.

These data come from a study of siplizumab effects on memory and regulatory T cells (dated by TCRdb to the late 2010s). At the level of the whole study: The study looked at the effect of siplizumab, an anti-CD2 antibody, on alloreactive T-cell subsets in allogeneic mixed lymphocyte reactions made from human PBMCs. The investigation overall reported the following: Sequences below about 10^-5 frequency were poorly captured, so only a minor fraction of alloreactive clones could be mapped to unstimulated subsets. The cumulative frequency of alloreactive sequences that could be traced back to unstimulated CD4+ memory T cells was significantly reduced by siplizumab. About 80-97% of proliferating CD4+ or CD8+ clones could not be given a naive or memory phenotype. Among mappable alloreactive CD4+ clones, an average Treg-derived fraction of approximately 73% was observed with siplizumab, compared with about 25% in control reactions. Whether proliferating Tregs from siplizumab cultures actually had suppressive function was not functionally confirmed. Greater diversity appeared to be present in unstimulated naive T cells than in memory T cells, and a substantial contribution to the alloresponse seemed to be made by naive cells.

Sorted unstimulated T cells and proliferating T cells recovered from mixed lymphocyte reactions underwent TCRbeta CDR3 sequencing. Fresh whole blood from ten HLA-typed healthy donors was used as the source from which PBMCs were isolated. Sequenced input: CD8+ T cells sorted from blood. This sequence was found in a human donor in good health. The V gene is TRBV27 and the J gene is TRBJ2-7, with 7 bases matching TRBD1. CDR3 reads: CASSQMTGSYEQYF. At the DNA level, the sequence is TGTGCCAGCAGTCAGATGACAGGGAGCTACGAGCAGTACTTC.